The clone carrying this TCR beta chain has a count of ten or more. This sample was included in a study of spatial heterogeneity in lung cancer. Time point: sample taken at primary tumor resection. Whole RNA, which was extracted from tumor, nontumor lung tissue or frozen PBMC, was sequenced without any cell sorting. V dropped 1 base and J dropped 8 bases, with 3 bases sitting between them. Germline V gene data show CDR1 as LGHDT and CDR2 as YNNKEL (reference sequence). The CDR3 sequence is 12 residues long. TCRdb passed the 5' RACE reads through MiXCR, listing each CDR3 protein once. Of 50,000 to 65,000 distinct CDR3 sequences listed, about 8% are singletons.

The chain combines TRBV3-1 with TRBJ1-6; D not certain. This receptor was obtained from a female donor with early-stage non-small cell lung cancer. This sample comprised PBMCs, obtained at surgery. CDR3 loop: CASSQGYSPLHF. CDR3 bases: TGTGCCAGCAGCCAAGGGTATTCACCCCTCCACTTT.